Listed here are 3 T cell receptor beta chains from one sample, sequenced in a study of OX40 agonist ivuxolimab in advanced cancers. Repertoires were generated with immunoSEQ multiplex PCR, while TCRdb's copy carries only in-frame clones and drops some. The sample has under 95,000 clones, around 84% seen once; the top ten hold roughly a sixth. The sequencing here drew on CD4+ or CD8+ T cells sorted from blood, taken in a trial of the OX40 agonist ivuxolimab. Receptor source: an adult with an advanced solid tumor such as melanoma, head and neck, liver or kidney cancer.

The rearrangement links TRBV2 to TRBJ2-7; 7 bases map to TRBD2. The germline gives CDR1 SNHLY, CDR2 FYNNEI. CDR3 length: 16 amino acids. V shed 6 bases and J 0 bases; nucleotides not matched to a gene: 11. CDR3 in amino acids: CASSRATGTTSYEQYF. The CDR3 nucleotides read TGTGCCAGCAGCCGAGCTACCGGGACTACCTCCTACGAGCAGTACTTC. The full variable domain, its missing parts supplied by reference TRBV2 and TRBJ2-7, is EPEVTQTPSHQVTQMGQEVILRCVPISNHLYFYWYRQILGQKVEFLVSFYNNEISEKSEIFDDQFSVERPDGSNFTLKIRSTKLEDSAMYFCASSRATGTTSYEQYFGPGTRLTVT.

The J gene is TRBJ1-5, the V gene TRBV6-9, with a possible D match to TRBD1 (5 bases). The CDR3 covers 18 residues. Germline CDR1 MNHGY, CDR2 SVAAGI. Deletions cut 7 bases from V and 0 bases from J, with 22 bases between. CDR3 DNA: TGTGCCAGCAACTTTCCCCCCAAGGGGCCCTATAGCAATCAGCCCCAGCATTTT. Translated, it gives CASNFPPKGPYSNQPQHF.

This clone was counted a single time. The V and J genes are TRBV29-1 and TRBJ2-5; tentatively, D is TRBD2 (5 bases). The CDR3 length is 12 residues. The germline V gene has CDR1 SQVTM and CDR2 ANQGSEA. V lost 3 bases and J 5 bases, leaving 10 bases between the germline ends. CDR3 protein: CSVDGKGETQYF. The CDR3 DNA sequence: TGCAGCGTTGACGGGAAAGGCGAGACCCAGTACTTC.